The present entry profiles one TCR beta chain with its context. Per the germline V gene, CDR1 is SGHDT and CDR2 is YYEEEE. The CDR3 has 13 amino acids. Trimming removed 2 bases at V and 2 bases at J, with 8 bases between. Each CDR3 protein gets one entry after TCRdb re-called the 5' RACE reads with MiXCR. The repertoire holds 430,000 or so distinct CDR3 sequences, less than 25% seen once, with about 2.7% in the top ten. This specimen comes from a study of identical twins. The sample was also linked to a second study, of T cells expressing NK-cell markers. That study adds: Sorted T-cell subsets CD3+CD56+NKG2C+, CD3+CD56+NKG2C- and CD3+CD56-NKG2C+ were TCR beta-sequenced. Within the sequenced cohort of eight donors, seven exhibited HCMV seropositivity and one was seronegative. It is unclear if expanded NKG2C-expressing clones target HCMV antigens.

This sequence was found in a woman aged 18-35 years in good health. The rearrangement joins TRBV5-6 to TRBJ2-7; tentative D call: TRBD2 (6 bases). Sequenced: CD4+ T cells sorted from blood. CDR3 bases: TGTGCCAGCAGCTTTAGACTAGCCTACGAGCAGTACTTC. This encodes CASSFRLAYEQYF.